These 5 T cell receptor beta chains originate from one sample sequenced in a study of blood T cell repertoires in COVID-19. The method was immunoSEQ multiplex PCR; TCRdb's version includes in-frame clones alone and lacks a portion of them. The table includes about 230,000 clones, 70% to 90% detected once. The material sequenced was peripheral blood. These receptors originate from a woman in her 70s with active or convalescent COVID-19.

J is TRBJ1-4 and V is TRBV4-3; the D gene is possibly TRBD1 (5 bases). This CDR3 has 12 residues. Trimming stripped 4 bases from V and 7 bases from J, with 7 bases between. Germline CDR1 is LGHNA and CDR2 is YSLEER. CDR3 coding DNA: TGCGCCAGCAGCCTAAGGGGTGAAAAACTGTTTTTT. As protein: CASSLRGEKLFF.

The rearrangement uses TRBV5-1 and TRBJ2-1; 7 positions agree with TRBD1. CDR1 is SGHRS and CDR2 is YFSETQ in the germline V gene. The CDR3 loop spans 15 amino acids. Germline trimming cut 1 base from V and 3 bases from J; bases unmatched to any gene: 4. The CDR3 nucleotides read TGCGCCAGCAGCTTGAAGCCAGGGGGCTACAATGAGCAGTTCTTC. Its translation: CASSLKPGGYNEQFF.

This chain connects TRBV10-3 to TRBJ2-7; 8 bases match TRBD1. CDR3 length equals 16 residues. Trimming at V came to 5 bases and at J to 0 bases, leaving 9 bases not matched to a gene. The germline gives CDR1 ENHRY, CDR2 SYGVKD. This CDR3 is CAISTTKDRASYEQYF. The CDR3 bases are TGTGCCATCAGTACCACCAAGGACAGGGCCTCCTACGAGCAGTACTTC.

This clone has just a few counts. CDR3 in DNA: TGTGCCATCAGTGAGTCGACGGTGAGGGTTACGCAGTATTTT. Protein sequence: CAISESTVRVTQYF. The chain recombines TRBV10-3 with TRBJ2-3, with a weak D call TRBD2 (5 bases). The germline V gene encodes CDR1 ENHRY and CDR2 SYGVKD. Trimming cost V 0 bases and J 8 bases, with 12 bases left between them. The CDR3 has 14 residues.

The chain uses TRBV6-2 or TRBV6-3 and TRBJ1-6; D is unresolved. CDR3 length equals 16 residues. Trimming cost V 0 bases and J 9 bases, with 15 bases left between them. Germline V gene lookup returns CDR1 MNHEY and CDR2 SVGEGT. The CDR3 reads CASSYSTFPAGSPLHF. In DNA, the CDR3 is TGTGCCAGCAGTTACTCGACTTTTCCGGCCGGTTCACCCCTCCACTTT.